This T cell receptor beta chain derives from a study of OX40 agonist ivuxolimab in advanced cancers. Study summary: Three patients responded partially, comprising one with hepatocellular carcinoma and two with cutaneous melanoma.

Study-level findings and limits: Some patients who did not respond also had low normalized T-cell clonal expansion.

Produced via immunoSEQ multiplex PCR; TCRdb's table is partial and in-frame only. The sample consists of tens of thousands of clones, around 84% of them appearing once. Comment on this clone: Its antigen is not identified.

The CDR3 totals 13 residues. From germline, CDR1 is MNHNS and CDR2 SASEGT. The clonotype comes from an adult with an advanced solid tumor such as melanoma, head and neck, liver or kidney cancer. The chain joins TRBV6-1 to TRBJ2-5; a possible D gene is TRBD1 (5 bases). TRBJ2-7 explains the end of the DNA better; the J call may be wrong. Sequences were derived from CD4+ or CD8+ T cells sorted from blood, sampled in a trial of the OX40 agonist ivuxolimab. The CDR3 DNA is TGTGCCAGCAGCCGCACAGGAATCTACGAGCAGTACTTC. This sequence encodes CASSRTGIYEQYF.